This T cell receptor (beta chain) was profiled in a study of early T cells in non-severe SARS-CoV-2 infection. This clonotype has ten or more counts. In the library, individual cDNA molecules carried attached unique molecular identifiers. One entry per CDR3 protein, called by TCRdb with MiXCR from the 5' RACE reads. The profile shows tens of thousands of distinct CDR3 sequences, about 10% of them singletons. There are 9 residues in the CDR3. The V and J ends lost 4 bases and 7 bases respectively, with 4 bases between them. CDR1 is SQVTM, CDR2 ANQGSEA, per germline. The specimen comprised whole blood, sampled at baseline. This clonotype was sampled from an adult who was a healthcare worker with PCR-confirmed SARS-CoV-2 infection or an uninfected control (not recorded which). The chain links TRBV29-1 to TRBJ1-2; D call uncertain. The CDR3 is CSVGFGYTF. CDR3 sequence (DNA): TGCAGCGTTGGTTTTGGCTACACCTTC.